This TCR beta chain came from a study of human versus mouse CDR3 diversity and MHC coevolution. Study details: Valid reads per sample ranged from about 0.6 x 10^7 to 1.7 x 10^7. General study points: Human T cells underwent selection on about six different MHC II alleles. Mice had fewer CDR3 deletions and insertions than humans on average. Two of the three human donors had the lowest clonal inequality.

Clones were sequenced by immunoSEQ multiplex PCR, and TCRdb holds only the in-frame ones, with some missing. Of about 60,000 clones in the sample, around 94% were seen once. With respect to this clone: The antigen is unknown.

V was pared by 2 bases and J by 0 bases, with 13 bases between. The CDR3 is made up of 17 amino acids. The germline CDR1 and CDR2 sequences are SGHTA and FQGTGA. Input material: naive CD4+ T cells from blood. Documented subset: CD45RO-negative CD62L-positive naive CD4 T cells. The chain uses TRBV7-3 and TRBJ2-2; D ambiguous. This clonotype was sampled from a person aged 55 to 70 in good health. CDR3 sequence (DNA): TGTGCCAGCAGCTTATCGCAAGGCGGAGCGAACACCGGGGAGCTGTTTTTT. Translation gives CASSLSQGGANTGELFF.